Listed here are 4 T cell receptor beta chains from one sample, sequenced in a study of shared clonotypes between healthy human individuals (dated by TCRdb to the early 2020s). Receptor amplification or capture employed the immunoSEQ multiplex PCR assay. The source is immuneACCESS, and TCRdb retained only in-frame sequences with V and J called. Part of the clones is not carried over; for the studies checked, unresolved V genes explain less than half of this, and the remainder is unexplained. Counted in this sample were 2 million to 2.5 million clones; roughly 93% of them appeared once. Clones ranked in the top ten supply roughly 0.39% of the sample. Sequenced input: naive CD4+ T cells from PBMCs. The intended sense of this specimen's cell subset or site label: CD45RA+ positively selected. These receptors originate from a man younger than 35 in good health. Some clones in this sample may be carry-over from other donors' samples.

This CDR3 reads CASSEDRGRGGTQYF. CDR3 sequence (DNA): TGTGCCAGCAGTGAGGACAGGGGACGGGGTGGGACCCAGTACTTC. The chain combines TRBV2 with TRBJ2-5; 9 bases map to TRBD1. J lost 7 bases, V lost 3 bases, and 9 bases had no gene match. Germline V gene lookup returns CDR1 SNHLY and CDR2 FYNNEI. The length of the CDR3 is 15 residues.

The V call is TRBV5-1, the J call TRBJ1-1; D is perhaps TRBD1 (5 bases). The CDR3 sequence is 16 residues long. In germline, CDR1 is SGHRS, CDR2 YFSETQ. Trimming pared 4 bases from V and 0 bases from J, leaving 16 bases between. For the CDR3, the DNA is TGCGCCAGCAGCCCCGGGGGAGGGGCCATGAACACTGAAGCTTTCTTT. Translated, it gives CASSPGGGAMNTEAFF.

The rearrangement links TRBV20-1 to TRBJ2-3, with D maybe TRBD2 (5 bases). Germline V lookup: CDR1 DFQATT, CDR2 SNEGSKA (reference sequence). Trimming pared 6 bases from V and 6 bases from J, leaving 10 bases between. CDR3 length: 11 amino acids. The CDR3, as DNA: TGCAGTGCAACACTAGGGGATACGCAGTATTTT. Protein: CSATLGDTQYF.

The CDR3 is CASSRTGAEKLFF. The CDR3 DNA reads TGTGCCAGCAGTAGGACAGGGGCTGAAAAACTGTTTTTT. The chain joins TRBV2 to TRBJ1-4, with 9 bases aligning to TRBD1. CDR3 length: 13 residues. After removal of 5 bases from V and 7 bases from J, the junction contained 2 bases not matched to a gene. The V gene's germline CDR1 is SNHLY and CDR2 FYNNEI.